The 12 T cell receptor beta chains presented below share a single source sample, sequenced in a study of cytomegalovirus exposure and HLA in healthy donors (dated by TCRdb to the late 2010s). Library preparation employed the immunoSEQ multiplex PCR assay. For the multiplex PCR, a mixture combining 60 forward primers for TCR Vbeta segments and 13 reverse primers for TCR Jbeta segments was used. The table was pulled from immuneACCESS by TCRdb, which kept in-frame rearrangements only. Such tables lose some clones; where checked, under half of the loss comes from unresolved V genes, and the rest has no known cause. This sample lists about 170,000 clones; 75% to 80% were detected once. The top ten hold around 0.89% of the sample. The material sequenced was PBMCs. Receptors originate from a woman between 50 and 59 years old in good health and CMV-seropositive.

The rearrangement joins TRBV7-2 to TRBJ1-1; D may be TRBD1 (5 bases). The CDR3 runs to 14 residues. CDR1 and CDR2 from the germline V gene are SGHTA and FQGNSA. With 2 bases removed from V and 8 bases from J, the gap between germline ends came to 15 bases. The CDR3 bases are TGTGCCAGCAGCTTACAGGGTGGGGTGTACGAAGCTTTCTTT. Its translation: CASSLQGGVYEAFF.

V is TRBV10-1 and J is TRBJ2-5; 7 nucleotides align to TRBD2. The length of the CDR3 is 16 residues. CDR1 and CDR2 from the germline V gene are WNHNN and SYGVQD (reference sequence). Trimming removed 4 bases from V and 5 bases from J; junction bases left unmatched: 13. The CDR3 here is CASSGVQGLSGETQYF. The DNA for the CDR3 is TGCGCCAGCAGTGGAGTTCAGGGACTATCCGGGGAGACCCAGTACTTC.

The chain employs TRBV28 and TRBJ2-7; D is uncertain. The CDR3 is made up of 15 amino acids. Per the germline V gene, CDR1 is MDHEN and CDR2 is SYDVKM. Trimming removed 3 bases at V and 0 bases at J, with 12 bases between. In nucleotides, the CDR3 is TGTGCCAGCAGTTTGCAGGTGCCCAGCTCCTACGAGCAGTACTTC. Its protein product is CASSLQVPSSYEQYF.

The chain uses TRBV7-2 and TRBJ2-7; 7 bases are shared with TRBD1. V was clipped by 5 bases and J by 10 bases; unmatched bases: 11. Germline V gene sequence: CDR1 SGHTA, CDR2 FQGNSA. This CDR3 contains 13 residues. The CDR3 DNA reads TGTGCCAGCAGCCTAGGGGACAGCCGCGAACAGTACTTC. Its protein is CASSLGDSREQYF.

V is TRBV15 and J is TRBJ2-1; perhaps TRBD2 as D (5 bases). V gave up 0 bases and J gave up 7 bases, with 10 bases separating them. Germline V gene sequence: CDR1 LNHNV, CDR2 YYDKDF (reference sequence). The CDR3 consists of 14 residues. The CDR3 DNA reads TGTGCCACCAGCAGAGATAGCGACCGGAATGAGCAGTTCTTC. Amino acids: CATSRDSDRNEQFF.

This chain connects TRBV5-1 to TRBJ1-1; weak D call: TRBD1 (6 bases). From germline, CDR1 is SGHRS and CDR2 YFSETQ. The CDR3 spans 15 residues. V shed 0 bases and J shed 4 bases, with 13 bases lying between them. Here the CDR3 DNA reads TGCGCCAGCAGCTTGGACAGGGCTCGAGGCACTGAAGCTTTCTTT. Translation: CASSLDRARGTEAFF.

The chain recombines TRBV6-6 with TRBJ2-2; TRBD2 is a possible D gene (5 bases). The CDR3 totals 14 residues. V shed 5 bases and J shed 10 bases, with 17 bases lying between them. Germline V CDR1 and CDR2: MNHNY, SVGAGI (reference sequence). Here the CDR3 reads CASSITSQDSELFF. The CDR3 coding sequence is TGTGCCAGCAGTATTACGAGCCAGGACTCGGAGCTGTTTTTT.

As to this clone: The junction shows a germline mismatch at one end, possibly a read error. The rearrangement joins TRBV7-7 to TRBJ2-5; TRBD2 aligns across 8 bases. The CDR3 is 12 residues long. Germline CDR1 SSHAT, CDR2 FNYEAQ (reference sequence). CDR3 residues: CASSRGGETQYF. CDR3 bases: TGTGCTAGCAGCCGGGGGGGTGAGACCCAGTACTTC.

Comments on this clone: One end of the junction fails to match germline, which may point to a read error. The V call is TRBV7-7, the J call TRBJ2-2; D remains unclear. The CDR3 covers 13 residues. Looked up from germline, CDR1 is SSHAT and CDR2 is FNYEAQ (reference sequence). In nucleotides, the CDR3 is TGTGCTAGCAGCCTACGGGACACCGGGGAGCTGTTTTTT. The encoded protein is CASSLRDTGELFF.

In this sample, this clone turned up once. The same CDR3 also results from other DNA sequences found in this sample. The chain combines TRBV7-2 with TRBJ2-7; tentatively, D is TRBD2 (6 bases). The CDR3 is 15 amino acids. Trimming pared 5 bases from V and 3 bases from J, leaving 17 bases between. The V gene's germline CDR1 is SGHTA and CDR2 FQGNSA. CDR3 in amino acids: CASSPSGTGNYEQYF. The CDR3 DNA reads as TGTGCCAGCAGCCCATCCGGGACTGGGAACTACGAGCAGTACTTC.

The V call is TRBV10-3, the J call TRBJ1-3; 8 nucleotides match TRBD1. The CDR3 is 12 amino acids. V lost 10 bases to trimming and J lost 2 bases; unmatched junction nucleotides: 1. Germline V lookup: CDR1 ENHRY, CDR2 SYGVKD. This CDR3 is CATQGAGNTIYF. In nucleotides, the CDR3 is TGTGCCACACAGGGGGCTGGAAACACCATATATTTT.

This chain connects TRBV5-4 to TRBJ2-3; a weak D match, TRBD2 (5 bases). Germline CDR1 SGHNT, CDR2 YYREEE (reference sequence). The CDR3 consists of 12 residues. The ends were cut back, 7 bases at V and 3 bases at J, with 9 bases in the middle. The CDR3 sequence: CASGWETDTQYF. Written as DNA, the CDR3 is TGTGCCAGCGGTTGGGAGACAGATACGCAGTATTTT.